This T cell receptor beta chain was retrieved from a study of T cells in Graves' hyperthyroidism and ophthalmopathy. Patients aged 18 to 65 had newly diagnosed hyperthyroidism that had lasted under 2 months. Uncontrolled infections, other autoimmune diseases, pregnancy or lactation led to exclusion of patients. This clonotype appeared many times. Its antigen is still unknown. Regions amplified from RNA transcripts were the TCR beta CDR3 regions. The TCR CDR3 was amplified in a first-round RT-PCR using the HTBI primer set. A single record per CDR3 protein comes from TCRdb applying MiXCR to the multiplex PCR reads. The sample lists approximately 500,000 distinct CDR3 sequences; about 45% were seen once. The CDR3 has 10 amino acids. Deletions cut 6 bases from V and 5 bases from J, with 7 bases between. Per the germline V gene, CDR1 is DFQATT and CDR2 is SNEGSKA (reference sequence). Study-wide points: Blood shared most expanded thyroid clonotypes above 0.001.

This chain links TRBV20-1 with TRBJ2-5; D is undetermined. Sequencing input: peripheral blood or thyroid tissue (not recorded which). This clonotype was sampled from a young woman with Graves' hyperthyroidism. The CDR3 region has the DNA TGCAGTGCGATTTGGGAGACCCAGTACTTC. Protein: CSAIWETQYF.